Listed here are 24 T cell receptor beta chains from one sample, sequenced in a study of T cell repertoires in cytomegalovirus infection. TCRdb re-called the reads with MiXCR, one entry per CDR3 protein. Counted here are 700,000 to 900,000 distinct CDR3 sequences, almost 30% occurring once; the ten biggest clones make up about an eighth. No antigens are known for them. Sequenced material: cultured CD8+ T cells from PBMCs, taken from culture after CMV antigen stimulation. The receptor source for this set is a human donor in good health (CMV status not recorded). Some clones in this sample may be carry-over from other donors' samples.

This clonotype was counted a few times. The V call is TRBV7-2, the J call TRBJ2-2; no clear D. This CDR3 region has 15 residues. Germline CDR1 is SGHTA and CDR2 is FQGNSA. Between the trimmed V and J ends, which lost 4 bases and 5 bases, there was a span of 14 bases. The CDR3 sequence: CASSSRQGVTGELFF. CDR3 sequence (DNA): TGTGCCAGCAGCTCAAGACAAGGAGTTACCGGGGAGCTGTTTTTT.

This clonotype was seen at least ten times. V is TRBV7-2 and J is TRBJ2-5; TRBD2 matches at 8 bases. The CDR3 contains 16 residues. The germline V gene has CDR1 SGHTA and CDR2 FQGNSA. The J segment lost 1 base and the V segment lost 7 bases, leaving 11 bases of the junction unmatched. The CDR3 coding sequence is TGTGCCAGCAAATATAGCGGGGAGACTTCCCAAGAGACCCAGTACTTC. It is translated as CASKYSGETSQETQYF. Drawing the rest from reference TRBV7-2 and TRBJ2-5, the complete variable domain is GAGVSQSPSNKVTEKGKDVELRCDPISGHTALYWYRQSLGQGLEFLIYFQGNSAPDKSGLPSDRFSAERTGGSVSTLTIQRTQQEDSAVYLCASKYSGETSQETQYFGPGTRLLVL.

The V gene is TRBV19, the J gene TRBJ1-1, with 8 nucleotides matching TRBD1. The V gene's germline CDR1 is LNHDA and CDR2 SQIVND (reference sequence). The CDR3 loop spans 17 amino acids. J lost 3 bases, V lost 0 bases, and 9 bases had no gene match. CDR3 protein: CASSIDFGQGAYTEAFF. CDR3 in DNA: TGTGCCAGTAGTATAGATTTTGGGCAGGGGGCGTACACTGAAGCTTTCTTT.

The gene calls are TRBV6-2 or TRBV6-3 and TRBJ1-1; D call uncertain. The CDR3 length is 14 residues. The germline V and J ends were trimmed by 0 bases and 6 bases, with 11 bases remaining between them. CDR1 is MNHEY and CDR2 is SVGEGT in the germline V gene. CDR3 sequence reads: CASSYSAAYSEAFF. In nucleotides, the CDR3 is TGTGCCAGCAGTTACTCAGCGGCATACTCTGAAGCTTTCTTT.

V usage is TRBV12-3 or TRBV12-4 and J usage is TRBJ2-3, with a tentative D call TRBD2 (6 bases). The CDR3 has 16 amino acids. V was shortened by 5 bases and J by 0 bases, with 15 bases between the two germline ends. The CDR3 DNA is TGTGCCAGCAGTGCTTTTGGGACTCCTAGCACAGATACGCAGTATTTT. This codes for CASSAFGTPSTDTQYF.

This clonotype was picked up many times. CDR3 in amino acids: CASSAGRARGGSADTQYF. CDR3 nucleotide sequence: TGTGCCAGCAGCGCCGGGAGGGCGCGGGGGGGATCTGCAGATACGCAGTATTTT. The chain recombines TRBV28 with TRBJ2-3, with TRBD2 matching 9 bases. This CDR3 comprises 18 residues. Germline CDR1 is MDHEN and CDR2 is SYDVKM. V lost 6 bases and J lost 4; bases outside the gene matches: 17. Full variable domain (missing parts from reference TRBV28 and TRBJ2-3): DVKVTQSSRYLVKRTGEKVFLECVQDMDHENMFWYRQDPGLGLRLIYFSYDVKMKEKGDIPEGYSVSREKKERFSLILESASTNQTSMYLCASSAGRARGGSADTQYFGPGTRLTVL.

This clonotype has at least ten counts. V is TRBV7-8 and J is TRBJ2-5, with D possibly matching TRBD2 (6 bases). The germline V gene has CDR1 SGHVS and CDR2 FQNEAQ. V lost 1 base, J lost 0 bases, and 18 bases lay in between. This CDR3 has 18 amino acids. CDR3: CASSLDGRGRGNQETQYF. In DNA form, the CDR3 reads TGTGCCAGCAGCTTAGATGGGCGCGGGCGGGGTAACCAAGAGACCCAGTACTTC.

This clonotype was detected ten times or more. The V gene is TRBV6-1, the J gene TRBJ1-4; 7 positions agree with TRBD1. The germline CDR1 and CDR2 sequences are MNHNS and SASEGT. This CDR3 comprises 14 residues. V lost 6 bases, J lost 5 bases, and 6 bases stayed unmatched. CDR3 loop: CASRGDRANEKLFF. The CDR3 DNA reads as TGTGCCAGCAGGGGTGACAGGGCCAATGAAAAACTGTTTTTT.

The chain is built from TRBV19 and TRBJ2-3; 7 bases line up with TRBD1. CDR1 and CDR2 (germline): LNHDA, SQIVND (reference sequence). Unmatched junction bases numbered 20, after V lost 11 bases and J lost 9 bases. This CDR3 spans 15 amino acids. In DNA form, the CDR3 reads TGTGCCGGTACCTCCGGGACAGATACAGATATGACGCAGTATTTT. Protein sequence: CAGTSGTDTDMTQYF.

V is TRBV20-1 and J is TRBJ2-1; D is unclear. The V gene lost 4 bases and the J gene lost 2 bases, with 9 bases spanning the gap. This CDR3 is 13 amino acids long. In germline, CDR1 is DFQATT, CDR2 SNEGSKA (reference sequence). The CDR3 is CSATGQPYNEQFF. The CDR3, as DNA: TGCAGTGCTACCGGGCAGCCCTACAATGAGCAGTTCTTC.

The V and J genes are TRBV12-5 and TRBJ1-1; no clear D. CDR3 length: 15 residues. V was cut by 2 bases and J by 4 bases, with 14 bases left in between. Germline V gene sequence: CDR1 LGHNT, CDR2 FRNRAP. DNA of the CDR3: TGTGCTAGTGGTTTGTTGGGGAGTCGGGGCACTGAAGCTTTCTTT. It is translated as CASGLLGSRGTEAFF. Complete variable domain (other parts from reference TRBV12-5 and TRBJ1-1): DARVTQTPRHKVTEMGQEVTMRCQPILGHNTVFWYRQTMMQGLELLAYFRNRAPLDDSGMPKDRFSAEMPDATLATLKIQPSEPRDSAVYFCASGLLGSRGTEAFFGQGTRLTVV.

Sample share makes this clonotype medium-sized. The gene calls are TRBV27 and TRBJ1-5; the D is unclear. Trimming removed 3 bases from V and 3 bases from J, with 6 bases in between. Per the germline V gene, CDR1 is MNHEY and CDR2 is SMNVEV (reference sequence). CDR3 length: 13 amino acids. This CDR3 is CASSLGNNQPQHF. The CDR3 coding sequence is TGTGCCAGCAGTTTGGGTAACAATCAGCCCCAGCATTTT.

The rearrangement joins TRBV11-2 to TRBJ2-1; D is unresolved. From germline, CDR1 is SGHAT and CDR2 FQNNGV. The CDR3 extends over 15 amino acids. V lost 1 base and J 5 bases, leaving 12 bases between the germline ends. This CDR3 reads CASSLVTAGNNEQFF. As DNA, the CDR3 is TGTGCCAGCAGCTTAGTCACGGCTGGGAACAATGAGCAGTTCTTC.

This clonotype was observed a handful of times. This chain links TRBV6-2 or TRBV6-3 with TRBJ2-5; TRBD2 might be the D (5 bases). This CDR3 has 16 amino acids. Germline CDR1 MNHEY, CDR2 SVGEGT. The V end was cut by 2 bases, the J end by 2 bases, with 15 bases between. CDR3 DNA sequence: TGTGCCAGCAGTTACCCCCATGAGGGATTTCAAGAGACCCAGTACTTC. Its protein product is CASSYPHEGFQETQYF.

Comment on this clonotype: The junction departs from the called germline gene at one end, perhaps through a read error. The J gene is TRBJ2-7, the V gene TRBV7-7; no clear D. Germline CDR1 reads SSHAT; CDR2 reads FNYEAQ (reference sequence). The CDR3 length is 14 residues. CDR3 in amino acids: CASSLSWGANEQYF. In DNA form, the CDR3 reads TGTGCTAGCAGCTTATCTTGGGGTGCGAACGAGCAGTACTTC.

The genes are TRBV5-4 and TRBJ2-1; 7 positions agree with TRBD1. The CDR3 has 15 residues. CDR1 SGHNT and CDR2 YYREEE come from the germline V gene (reference sequence). The trim removed 4 bases at V and 6 bases at J, leaving 10 bases unmatched. The CDR3 DNA reads TGTGCCAGCAGCCCGCCGGGACAGAGACTCAATGAGCAGTTCTTC. Translation gives CASSPPGQRLNEQFF.

This clonotype turned up a few times. This chain links TRBV11-2 with TRBJ2-1; possibly TRBD1 for D (6 bases). The germline V gene encodes CDR1 SGHAT and CDR2 FQNNGV. The germline V and J ends were trimmed by 0 bases and 3 bases, with 9 bases remaining between them. The CDR3 runs to 15 residues. This CDR3 is CASSLEDRFYNEQFF. The CDR3 DNA sequence: TGTGCCAGCAGCTTAGAGGACAGATTCTACAATGAGCAGTTCTTC.

V usage is TRBV7-6 and J usage is TRBJ2-3; 7 bases are a match to TRBD1. The V segment lost 2 bases and the J segment 1 base; nucleotides outside the gene matches: 3. CDR1 is SGHVS, CDR2 FNYEAQ, per germline. The CDR3 has 15 residues. Here the CDR3 reads CASSLRQGGTDTQYF. CDR3 coding DNA: TGTGCCAGCAGCTTACGTCAGGGGGGCACAGATACGCAGTATTTT.

J is TRBJ2-2 and V is TRBV20-1; 12 bases are shared with TRBD2. The trim removed 4 bases at V and 6 bases at J, leaving 3 bases unmatched. Germline V lookup: CDR1 DFQATT, CDR2 SNEGSKA (reference sequence). The CDR3 consists of 14 residues. CDR3 sequence: CSATGLAGSGELFF. The DNA of the CDR3 is TGCAGTGCTACGGGACTAGCGGGTTCCGGGGAGCTGTTTTTT.

Note on this clonotype: Just one base apart from a much larger clone, this may be a read error. The rearrangement joins TRBV7-6 to TRBJ1-1; perhaps TRBD1 as D (5 bases). The CDR3 has 14 residues. Germline V gene data show CDR1 as SGHVS and CDR2 as FNYEAQ. CDR3 DNA: TGTGCCAGCAGCTTTAGGGGCATGAACACTGAAGCTTCCTTT. Protein product: CASSFRGMNTEASF. Based on the CDR3 plus reference TRBV7-6 and TRBJ1-1, the full variable domain is GAGVSQSPRYKVTKRGQDVALRCDPISGHVSLYWYRQALGQGPEFLTYFNYEAQQDKSGLPNDRFSAERPEGSISTLTIQRTEQRDSAMYRCASSFRGMNTEASFGQGTRLTVV.

This clonotype showed up many times. The chain uses TRBV7-6 and TRBJ2-1; 7 bases line up with TRBD2. The CDR3 extends over 17 amino acids. The V segment lost 2 bases and the J segment 4 bases; nucleotides outside the gene matches: 11. Germline V CDR1 and CDR2: SGHVS, FNYEAQ. The CDR3 bases are TGTGCCAGCAGCTTAAGTGGGAGCGGGGCCTTTTACAATGAGCAGTTCTTC. Its protein is CASSLSGSGAFYNEQFF.

In this sample, this clonotype turned up many times. This chain's CDR3 is CASRQTVLAGDTDTQYF. CDR3 nucleotide sequence: TGTGCCAGCAGGCAAACCGTACTAGCCGGTGACACAGATACGCAGTATTTT. The V and J genes are TRBV7-6 and TRBJ2-3, with D possibly matching TRBD2 (6 bases). Germline assignment: CDR1 SGHVS and CDR2 FNYEAQ. Trimming pared 6 bases from V and 2 bases from J, leaving 21 bases between. The CDR3 is 17 residues long.

CDR3 DNA sequence: TGTGCCAGCAGTGAATGGGACCGCGGTGTAGGGTATGGCTACACCTTC. Amino acid sequence: CASSEWDRGVGYGYTF. The chain is built from TRBV6-1 and TRBJ1-2; D perhaps matches TRBD1 (5 bases). V lost 2 bases to trimming and J lost 5 bases, with 18 bases between them. Germline CDR1 reads MNHNS; CDR2 reads SASEGT. This CDR3 contains 16 residues.

This clonotype was detected only a few times. This chain connects TRBV4-1 to TRBJ2-1; the D is unclear. The CDR3 length is 14 residues. CDR1 is MGHRA, CDR2 YSYEKL, per germline. The V end was cut by 0 bases, the J end by 2 bases, with 5 bases between. The CDR3 nucleotides read TGCGCCAGCAGCCAAGAGCTCGCCTACAATGAGCAGTTCTTC. Translation: CASSQELAYNEQFF.